This entry is about one T cell receptor (beta chain). Its antigen specificity is not known. Qualities for individual bases were not recorded, and no much larger clone is one base off. Collaborating institutions collected whole blood in K2EDTA tubes following their own protocols. Collaborator samples were shipped for TCRbeta analysis as frozen whole blood, isolated PBMCs, or DNA extracted from either sample type. The data stem from a study of blood T cell repertoires in COVID-19 (TCRdb year 2020). Describing the broader study: Collaborator samples came from the United States, Italy and Spain and covered acute and convalescent phases of COVID-19. The material from the prospective study consisted of cDNA or gDNA derived from T cells, B-cell-depleted T cells, or PBMCs. Subjects who had been exposed to COVID-19, were actively infected with it, or had recovered from it provided the deeply sampled blood TCRbeta repertoires that made up the dataset. A freely available public database, intended as a resource for researchers studying the immune response to SARS-CoV-2, is where the repertoires were released. Samples were obtained from the ongoing ImmuneRACE study (first 160 participants) and from approximately 1,200 subjects provided by 6 global collaborators. A de-identified subject ID, COVID-19 status, age in years and sex were almost always included in the sample metadata. Where HLA class I and class II types were available, the types were taken from metadata supplied by the sample provider, not from assay-based typing. On the study overall, not on this receptor specifically: Clinical and demographic metadata were provided uncurated, with the amount varying by source and participant.

Trimming costs V 2 bases and J 3 bases, and their ends lie 5 bases apart. From cysteine to phenylalanine, the CDR3 is 13 amino acids long. The CDR3 DNA has 39 bases and is translated from base 1. Via the germline V gene, CDR1 is SGHTA and CDR2 FQGNSA. TCRbeta CDR3 regions were amplified from genomic DNA by means of the immunoSEQ Assay, a bias-controlled multiplex PCR. The study's processing was this. Within the assay, amplification of reference gene primers was used to estimate how many nucleated cells each sample contained. To quantify the absolute abundance of each unique TCRbeta CDR3 rearrangement, sequence reads were collapsed and filtered. For each sample, productive Simpson clonality was calculated as the square root of Simpson's diversity index over productive rearrangements. TCRdb provides this immuneACCESS table in a form limited to in-frame rearrangements. Some clones are lacking; in checked studies, under half of them reflect an unresolved V gene, and why the rest are absent is not known. V, J and clone size are those of that table, while D and trimming were read from the DNA. Recorded for this sample are 200,000 to 300,000 clones; roughly 84% of them occurred a single time. The top ten hold less than 5% of the sample.

Sequenced material: peripheral blood. This receptor was obtained from a man aged 60 to 69 with acute or convalescent COVID-19. The rearrangement combines TRBV7-2 with TRBJ2-1, with no confidently assigned D gene. For the CDR3, the sequence is CASSLSGYNEQFF. The sequenced DNA: TGTGCCAGCAGCTTATCCGGCTACAATGAGCAGTTCTTC. The variable domain in full, with residues beyond the CDR3 obtained from the reference TRBV7-2 and TRBJ2-1 genes, is GAGVSQSPSNKVTEKGKDVELRCDPISGHTALYWYRQSLGQGLEFLIYFQGNSAPDKSGLPSDRFSAERTGGSVSTLTIQRTQQEDSAVYLCASSLSGYNEQFFGPGTRLTVL.